This is a list of T cell receptor beta chains from one sample in a study of T cells in Graves' hyperthyroidism and ophthalmopathy. MiXCR, run by TCRdb on the multiplex PCR reads, gives a single entry per CDR3 protein. This sample has 550,000 to 850,000 distinct CDR3 sequences, with roughly a sixth found just once. Sequenced sample: blood. The receptors come from a woman between 45 and 60 years old with Graves' hyperthyroidism that later progressed to Graves' ophthalmopathy. Each CDR3 is given with its conserved first and last residue. Each record gives: CDR3 protein, CDR3 DNA, clone size, J gene, D gene, V gene. A D gene is named only where the DNA matches it firmly. Only part of the rows carry a size: once, few, many, or a class if the clone is expanded.

CASSFPPLETQYF	TGTGCCAGCAGCTTCCCCCCCCTGGAGACCCAGTACTTC	many	TRBJ2-5	-	TRBV7-2
CASRPTSLPNTEAFF	TGTGCCAGCAGACCGACGTCGCTACCGAACACTGAAGCCTTCTTT	many	TRBJ1-1	-	TRBV28
CASSLARGGTGGNTIYF	TGTGCCAGCAGCTTAGCCCGAGGGGGCACGGGGGGAAACACCATATATTTT	few	TRBJ1-3	TRBD1	TRBV7-9
CASSPLTGGKQPQHF	TGCGCCAGCAGCCCATTGACAGGGGGCAAACAGCCCCAGCATTTT	-	TRBJ1-5	TRBD1	TRBV4-1
CASSYSLGLGTEAFF	TGTGCCAGCAGTTACTCACTAGGGCTCGGAACTGAAGCTTTCTTT	-	TRBJ1-1	-	TRBV6-2/TRBV6-3
CSARALENGVGTEAFF	TGCAGTGCTAGAGCCCTCGAGAACGGTGTGGGGACTGAAGCTTTCTTT	-	TRBJ1-1	-	TRBV20-1
CASSSDRSSYNSPLHF	TGTGCCAGCAGTTCCGACCGTAGCTCCTATAATTCACCCCTCCACTTT	few	TRBJ1-6	-	TRBV6-1
CASSIGQGSSEQYF	TGTGCCAGCAGCATTGGACAGGGTTCGAGCGAGCAGTACTTC	-	TRBJ2-7	TRBD1	TRBV7-9
CASSTLGTDTEAFF	TGTGCCAGTAGTACCCTTGGGACAGACACTGAAGCTTTCTTT	-	TRBJ1-1	TRBD1	TRBV19
CASSPKQGVIYNEQFF	TGTGCCAGCAGTCCGAAACAGGGAGTCATTTACAATGAGCAGTTCTTC	-	TRBJ2-1	-	TRBV25-1
CASGPGTYEQYF	TGTGCCAGCGGCCCAGGTACCTACGAGCAGTACTTC	many	TRBJ2-7	-	TRBV2
CASSVVGGNKETQYF	TGTGCCAGCAGCGTAGTCGGGGGCAACAAAGAGACCCAGTACTTC	many	TRBJ2-5	-	TRBV9
CASSKAPSGANVLTF	TGTGCCAGCAGCAAAGCCCCCTCTGGGGCCAACGTCCTGACTTTC	-	TRBJ2-6	-	TRBV3-1
CASSWGGLSRGDREQFF	TGTGCCAGCAGCTGGGGGGGTTTATCACGAGGGGATCGTGAGCAGTTCTTC	-	TRBJ2-1	TRBD2	TRBV7-2
CASSYKANTEAFF	TGTGCCAGCAGTTACAAGGCGAACACTGAAGCTTTCTTT	many	TRBJ1-1	-	TRBV6-5
CSARGAREQFF	TGCAGTGCTAGAGGAGCACGAGAGCAGTTCTTC	few	TRBJ2-1	-	TRBV20-1
CATSDLGPWAGELFF	TGTGCCACCAGTGATTTGGGGCCGTGGGCCGGGGAGCTGTTTTTT	few	TRBJ2-2	-	TRBV24-1
CASSQAAGLNYGYTF	TGTGCCAGCAGCCAAGCGGCAGGGTTAAACTATGGCTACACCTTC	few	TRBJ1-2	-	TRBV14
CASSQELFGTGGNEQFF	TGCGCCAGCAGCCAAGAACTGTTCGGGACAGGGGGCAATGAGCAGTTCTTC	-	TRBJ2-1	TRBD1	TRBV4-1
CASSLAGQYPGANVLTF	TGTGCCAGCAGCTTAGCGGGACAGTACCCTGGGGCCAACGTCCTGACTTTC	once	TRBJ2-6	TRBD1	TRBV7-8
CASSEGAGSWNTEAFF	TGTGCCAGCAGTGAAGGGGCAGGGAGCTGGAACACTGAAGCTTTCTTT	many	TRBJ1-1	-	TRBV6-1
CAISEPQDFIGELFF	TGTGCCATCAGTGAGCCACAGGATTTTATCGGGGAGCTGTTTTTT	few	TRBJ2-2	-	TRBV10-3
CASSDVAGANYGYTF	TGTGCCAGCAGTGACGTCGCGGGAGCTAACTATGGCTACACCTTC	-	TRBJ1-2	-	TRBV7-2
CSARDAQGLGTEAFF	TGCAGTGCTAGAGATGCCCAGGGATTGGGTACTGAAGCTTTCTTT	many	TRBJ1-1	-	TRBV20-1
CSVDPIDRGRNEQFF	TGCAGCGTTGACCCTATAGACAGGGGGCGTAATGAGCAGTTCTTC	many	TRBJ2-1	TRBD1	TRBV29-1
CSARTGTNTEAFF	TGCAGTGCTAGGACAGGGACGAACACTGAAGCTTTCTTT	many	TRBJ1-1	TRBD1	TRBV20-1
CASSQSLPELFF	TGTGCCAGCTCGCAGTCACTGCCTGAGCTGTTTTTT	-	TRBJ2-2	-	TRBV18
CASSQSRDRATGELFF	TGTGCCAGCAGCCAAAGCCGGGACAGGGCCACCGGGGAGCTGTTTTTT	few	TRBJ2-2	TRBD1	TRBV7-9
CASSPPTMGVANYGYTF	TGTGCCAGCAGTCCCCCAACGATGGGTGTAGCTAACTATGGCTACACCTTC	many	TRBJ1-2	-	TRBV12-3/TRBV12-4
CASSLWPRDILFF	TGTGCCAGCAGTTTATGGCCTAGGGATATACTGTTTTTT	few	TRBJ1-4	-	TRBV27
CASSLGGTANTEAFF	TGTGCCAGCAGTTTAGGTGGGACCGCGAACACTGAAGCTTTCTTT	many	TRBJ1-1	-	TRBV12-3/TRBV12-4
CATRDSGANVLTF	TGTGCTACAAGAGACTCTGGGGCCAACGTCCTGACTTTC	-	TRBJ2-6	-	TRBV7-9
CASSYSGSQETQYF	TGTGCCAGCAGTTACAGCGGTTCCCAAGAGACCCAGTACTTC	-	TRBJ2-5	-	TRBV12-3/TRBV12-4
CASSEEMDQPQHF	TGTGCCAGCAGTGAAGAGATGGATCAGCCCCAGCATTTT	-	TRBJ1-5	-	TRBV6-1
CASSLPGQGFYEQYF	TGTGCCAGCAGCCTCCCGGGACAGGGGTTCTACGAGCAGTACTTC	many	TRBJ2-7	TRBD1	TRBV13
CASSEPGDTQYF	TGTGCCAGCAGCGAACCAGGAGATACGCAGTATTTT	-	TRBJ2-3	-	TRBV7-3
CASSQASSGVDTRYF	TGTGCCAGCAGCCAAGCTTCTAGCGGGGTAGATACGCGGTATTTT	few	TRBJ2-3	TRBD2	TRBV14
CASSPFGQGTDTQYF	TGTGCCAGCTCCCCCTTTGGACAGGGGACAGATACGCAGTATTTT	many	TRBJ2-3	TRBD1	TRBV18
CASTVRSGTGELFF	TGTGCCAGCACCGTCCGTAGCGGAACCGGGGAGCTGTTTTTT	-	TRBJ2-2	-	TRBV6-1
CASRGIQETQYF	TGTGCCAGCAGAGGGATCCAAGAGACCCAGTACTTC	-	TRBJ2-5	-	TRBV27
CASSLWGGGLDTQYF	TGTGCCAGCAGTTTATGGGGGGGGGGCCTCGATACGCAGTATTTT	few	TRBJ2-3	-	TRBV27
CASSLTTGVSYNEQFF	TGTGCCAGCAGCTTAACGACAGGGGTTTCCTACAATGAGCAGTTCTTC	-	TRBJ2-1	TRBD1	TRBV7-9
CASSELVAGEGKTQYF	TGTGCCAGCAGTGAATTGGTAGCGGGGGAGGGGAAGACCCAGTACTTC	-	TRBJ2-5	TRBD2	TRBV6-1
CASNRGENTEAFF	TGTGCCAGCAACCGTGGGGAGAACACTGAAGCTTTCTTT	few	TRBJ1-1	-	TRBV6-1
CASSSQVGNTIYF	TGTGCCAGCAGCTCTCAAGTTGGAAACACCATATATTTT	many	TRBJ1-3	-	TRBV11-2
CSARTGTGAEAFF	TGCAGTGCTAGAACCGGGACAGGGGCTGAAGCTTTCTTT	many	TRBJ1-1	TRBD1	TRBV20-1
CASSPPPVGSDGYTF	TGTGCCAGCTCACCACCTCCGGTAGGATCGGATGGCTACACCTTC	-	TRBJ1-2	-	TRBV18
CAWSVPGAGYTF	TGTGCCTGGAGTGTTCCAGGGGCTGGCTACACCTTC	-	TRBJ1-2	-	TRBV30